This T cell receptor (beta chain) was recorded in a study of radiation and T cells in renal cell carcinoma. Data came from immunoSEQ multiplex PCR; TCRdb stores just in-frame clones and leaves some out. The sample carries approximately 150,000 clones, around nine tenths recorded once. Described time point: blood 4 weeks post-SBRT, at nephrectomy. Described treatment: 15 Gy SBRT to primary tumor, nephrectomy 4 weeks later. This clone turned up a few times. This TCR was recovered from a woman aged 45-60 years with renal cell carcinoma. The material sequenced was blood, taken from a patient whose treatment included radiotherapy and nephrectomy.

CDR3 amino acids: CASSENIHRDEAFF. The CDR3, as DNA: TGTGCCAGCAGTGAGAACATACATCGTGATGAAGCTTTCTTT. The rearrangement links TRBV2 to TRBJ1-1; no definite D call. Per the germline V gene, CDR1 is SNHLY and CDR2 is FYNNEI. Deletions cut 3 bases from V and 7 bases from J, with 15 bases between. There are 14 residues in the CDR3.